This T cell receptor beta chain was recorded in a study of cytomegalovirus exposure and HLA in healthy donors. Overall study results and limits: Some highly shared sequence variants likely arose as a pipeline artifact. A later analysis showed that HLA-associated TCR beta chains had undergone more clonal expansion than equally common others.

This CDR3 is built from 14 residues. Trimming removed 4 bases from V and 8 bases from J; junction bases left unmatched: 9. The V gene's germline CDR1 is SGDLS and CDR2 YYNGEE. The study ran its PCR with 60 Vbeta and 13 Jbeta primers. Sequenced by immunoSEQ multiplex PCR; TCRdb stores in-frame clones only, minus some. The sample comprises around 130,000 clones, approximately 80% of which are singletons, and roughly 1.2% rests with the top ten. Worth noting for this clone: Its antigen remains unidentified.

In nominal health when sampled, donors likely had unrecorded immune exposures nonetheless. The sample consisted of PBMCs. The chain carries TRBV9 and TRBJ2-4, with 7 nucleotides matching TRBD1. The receptor was derived from a girl aged 2 to 9 in good health and CMV-seronegative. CDR3 protein: CASSPGQPRDIQYF. CDR3 in DNA: TGTGCCAGCAGCCCGGGACAGCCCAGGGACATTCAGTACTTC.